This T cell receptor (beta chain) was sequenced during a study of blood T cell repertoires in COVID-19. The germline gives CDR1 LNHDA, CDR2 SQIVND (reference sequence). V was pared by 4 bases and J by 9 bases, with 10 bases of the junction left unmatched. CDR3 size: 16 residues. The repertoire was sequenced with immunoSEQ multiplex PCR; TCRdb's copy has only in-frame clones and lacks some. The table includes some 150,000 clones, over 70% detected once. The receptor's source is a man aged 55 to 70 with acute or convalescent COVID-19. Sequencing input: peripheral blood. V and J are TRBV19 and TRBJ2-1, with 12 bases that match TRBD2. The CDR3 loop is CASSTRLAGDRSEQFF. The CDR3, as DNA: TGTGCCAGTAGTACTAGACTAGCGGGAGATCGGAGTGAGCAGTTCTTC.